The 22 T cell receptor beta chains listed next were all sequenced from one sample in a study of cytomegalovirus exposure and HLA in healthy donors. The PCR was carried out with 60 Vbeta primers and 13 Jbeta primers. Profiled with immunoSEQ multiplex PCR; TCRdb holds only in-frame clones, not every one. The table includes some 74,000 clones, 60% to 85% detected once. The sample taken for sequencing was PBMCs. Receptor source: a male donor in good health and CMV-seronegative.

V usage is TRBV29-1 and J usage is TRBJ2-1; D might be TRBD2 (6 bases). The CDR3 loop spans 13 amino acids. Germline V CDR1 and CDR2: SQVTM, ANQGSEA. Trimming cost V 3 bases and J 6 bases, with 12 bases left between them. DNA for the CDR3: TGCAGCGTTGACGGGGGTACGTTCAATGAGCAGTTCTTC. Its protein is CSVDGGTFNEQFF.

The genes are TRBV13 and TRBJ1-5; D remains unclear. This CDR3 has 17 amino acids. CDR1 is PRHDT, CDR2 FYEKMQ, per germline (reference sequence). Trimming cost V 2 bases and J 2 bases, with 16 bases left between them. The CDR3 reads CASSLSYGVRGNQPQHF. The CDR3, as DNA: TGTGCCAGCAGCTTATCATACGGGGTCCGTGGCAATCAGCCCCAGCATTTT. Supplemented by reference TRBV13 and TRBJ1-5, the full variable domain reads AAGVIQSPRHLIKEKRETATLKCYPIPRHDTVYWYQQGPGQDPQFLISFYEKMQSDKGSIPDRFSAQQFSDYHSELNMSSLELGDSALYFCASSLSYGVRGNQPQHFGDGTRLSIL.

This clone came up a few times. V and J are TRBV30 and TRBJ2-7; a weak D match, TRBD1 (6 bases). Trimming cost V 8 bases and J 0 bases, with 17 bases left between them. CDR1 and CDR2 (germline): GTSNPN, SVGIG (reference sequence). The CDR3 length is 14 residues. CDR3 nucleotides: TGTGCCGCCGCGAACAGGGCAGACTCCTACGAGCAGTACTTC. Protein: CAAANRADSYEQYF.

The J gene is TRBJ2-1, the V gene TRBV19; D is unclear. Germline CDR1 LNHDA, CDR2 SQIVND (reference sequence). Trimming shortened V by 6 bases and J by 4 bases, and 16 bases separated the two germline ends. This CDR3 contains 15 residues. In DNA form, the CDR3 reads TGTGCCAGTAGGCCCGGGTCTTCTCCTTACAATGAGCAGTTCTTC. It yields the protein CASRPGSSPYNEQFF.

This clone was detected only once. The genes are TRBV13 and TRBJ1-2, with TRBD1 matching over 12 bases. The length of the CDR3 is 18 residues. Germline V CDR1 and CDR2: PRHDT, FYEKMQ (reference sequence). The V gene end was trimmed by 2 bases and the J gene end by 7 bases; junction bases not matched to a gene: 14. The CDR3 DNA is TGTGCCAGCAGCTTAAGGTCCTCCAGAGGGACAGGGGGCTTTGGCTACACCTTC. Protein: CASSLRSSRGTGGFGYTF.

In this sample, this clone turned up a few times. As DNA, the CDR3 is TGTGCCAGCGGTGGGCTTTTGTCGGGGGTGGCCCAAGAGACCCAGTACTTC. This gives the protein CASGGLLSGVAQETQYF. V usage is TRBV7-9 and J usage is TRBJ2-5; D is possibly TRBD2 (6 bases). Germline loops: CDR1 SEHNR, CDR2 FQNEAQ (reference sequence). This CDR3 has 17 amino acids. V lost 8 bases, J lost 1 base, and 23 bases lay in between.

This clone was seen only once. This chain uses TRBV5-1 with TRBJ1-4; possibly TRBD1 for D (5 bases). Trimming removed 1 base from V and 8 bases from J, with 12 bases in between. The germline V gene has CDR1 SGHRS and CDR2 YFSETQ. The CDR3 runs 14 residues. This chain's CDR3 is CASSLKGQGEKLFF. For the CDR3, the DNA is TGCGCCAGCAGCTTGAAGGGGCAAGGCGAAAAACTGTTTTTT.

To note about this clone: The junction does not match germline at one end; this may be a read error. CDR3 in amino acids: CASSLGDRTYGYPF. As DNA, the CDR3 is TGTGCCAGCAGCTTGGGGGACAGGACCTATGGCTACCCCTTC. The V gene is TRBV5-6, the J gene TRBJ1-2; 8 bases map to TRBD1. Germline lookup yields CDR1 SGHDT and CDR2 YYEEEE. The CDR3 extends over 14 amino acids.

This clone was recorded a few times. The V and J genes are TRBV4-1 and TRBJ1-2, with 8 bases that match TRBD1. The CDR3 length is 15 residues. Germline values: CDR1 MGHRA, CDR2 YSYEKL. Unmatched junction bases numbered 7, after V lost 2 bases and J lost 5 bases. The CDR3 is CASSQSTGAAYGYTF. The CDR3, as DNA: TGCGCCAGCAGCCAATCGACAGGGGCCGCTTATGGCTACACCTTC.

The gene calls are TRBV5-1 and TRBJ1-6; 7 bases are a match to TRBD1. J gave up 5 bases and V 9 bases, and 11 bases lay outside the gene matches. This CDR3 spans 15 amino acids. From germline, CDR1 is SGHRS and CDR2 YFSETQ. CDR3 nucleotides: TGCGCCACAGCTACCTCGGGACAGCATAATTCACCCCTCCACTTT. This codes for CATATSGQHNSPLHF.

With respect to this clone: At one end the junction does not follow the germline gene, possibly because of a read error. The V call is TRBV2, the J call TRBJ1-2, with TRBD1 identical over 10 bases. In germline, CDR1 is SNHLY, CDR2 FYNNEI. The CDR3 has 12 amino acids. The CDR3: CASSGGDRGYPF. As DNA, the CDR3 is TGTGCCAGCAGTGGAGGGGACAGGGGCTACCCCTTC.

This chain connects TRBV6-5 to TRBJ1-2; no definite D call. The V gene lost 7 bases and the J gene lost 3 bases, with 15 bases spanning the gap. The CDR3 consists of 14 residues. In germline, CDR1 is MNHEY, CDR2 SVGAGI. The CDR3 nucleotides read TGTGCCAGCACCCTCAGGCGACAAGACTATGGCTACACCTTC. Encoded protein: CASTLRRQDYGYTF.

The rearrangement joins TRBV9 to TRBJ2-3; unclear D gene. Germline V CDR1 and CDR2: SGDLS, YYNGEE. V was cut by 4 bases and J by 6 bases, with 12 bases left in between. The CDR3 is 13 amino acids. The CDR3 region has the DNA TGTGCCAGCAGCAGCCTTGTGGGCGATACGCAGTATTTT. Its translation is CASSSLVGDTQYF.

This sequence joins TRBV27 and TRBJ1-2; 7 bases match TRBD1. CDR3 length equals 15 residues. V gave up 5 bases and J gave up 5 bases; unmatched junction bases: 11. Germline V lookup: CDR1 MNHEY, CDR2 SMNVEV (reference sequence). CDR3 bases: TGTGCCAGCAGTCGCACCGGAGACAGGGAATATGGCTACACCTTC. Protein product: CASSRTGDREYGYTF.

V usage is TRBV7-3 and J usage is TRBJ2-3; TRBD1 might be the D (6 bases). V was pared by 2 bases and J by 1 base, with 10 bases between. The CDR3 is 15 residues long. Germline CDR1 is SGHTA and CDR2 is FQGTGA. Written as DNA, the CDR3 is TGTGCCAGCAGCTTAGCAGGGGCCCGCACAGATACGCAGTATTTT. Translation: CASSLAGARTDTQYF.

This chain joins TRBV5-1 and TRBJ2-5, with D maybe TRBD2 (6 bases). CDR1 is SGHRS and CDR2 is YFSETQ in the germline V gene. V lost 3 bases and J lost 2, with 14 bases in between. This CDR3 is 15 amino acids long. The CDR3 DNA follows: TGCGCCAGCAGCTGGGGCGGGGAGATTCAAGAGACCCAGTACTTC. It yields the protein CASSWGGEIQETQYF. Complete variable domain (other parts from reference TRBV5-1 and TRBJ2-5): KAGVTQTPRYLIKTRGQQVTLSCSPISGHRSVSWYQQTPGQGLQFLFEYFSETQRNKGNFPGRFSGRQFSNSRSEMNVSTLELGDSALYLCASSWGGEIQETQYFGPGTRLLVL.

Details on this clone: The junction and the germline gene differ at one end; a read error may be behind it. The V gene is TRBV25-1, the J gene TRBJ2-7; 10 bases agree with TRBD1. The CDR3 is 15 amino acids. Per the germline V gene, CDR1 is MGHDK and CDR2 is SYGVNS. The CDR3 loop is CASSGTTGGDYEQSF. The CDR3 DNA sequence: TGTGCCAGCAGTGGTACGACAGGGGGCGACTACGAGCAGTCCTTC.

The CDR3 loop is CASSLGLAGVDTQYF. The CDR3 DNA follows: TGTGCCAGCAGTTTGGGGCTAGCGGGAGTAGATACGCAGTATTTT. V and J are TRBV28 and TRBJ2-3; 10 positions agree with TRBD2. Losses at the gene ends were 3 bases for V and 5 bases for J; bases not matched to a gene: 5. CDR3 length: 15 residues. Germline V gene sequence: CDR1 MDHEN, CDR2 SYDVKM.

The chain has TRBV2 and TRBJ2-5; no clear D. The assigned J gene may be wrong: the sequence end matches TRBJ2-7 better. Germline V gene lookup returns CDR1 SNHLY and CDR2 FYNNEI. This CDR3 comprises 11 residues. Here the CDR3 DNA reads TGTGCCAGCAGTGTCCAATACGAGCAGTACTTC. This sequence encodes CASSVQYEQYF.

The chain has TRBV6-4 and TRBJ2-2; 8 bases are shared with TRBD1. Germline values: CDR1 MRHNA, CDR2 SNTAGT. CDR3 length: 15 amino acids. With 8 bases clipped from V and 1 base from J, the junction kept 6 bases outside the gene matches. The CDR3 region is CASSSGQGNTGELFF. In nucleotides, the CDR3 is TGTGCCAGCTCGTCCGGACAGGGGAACACCGGGGAGCTGTTTTTT.

The chain is built from TRBV19 and TRBJ2-7; possibly TRBD2 for D (6 bases). The CDR3 is 15 residues long. The V end lost 2 bases, the J end lost 0 bases, and 11 bases lay between the germline ends. CDR1 and CDR2 (germline): LNHDA, SQIVND (reference sequence). CDR3 DNA: TGTGCCAGTAGTATATTCGGTAGCGGCTCCTACGAGCAGTACTTC. It is translated as CASSIFGSGSYEQYF.

For the CDR3, the DNA is TGTGCCAGCAGTTTATGGGGACAGGGAAAACCGGGGACCCAGTACTTC. Residues: CASSLWGQGKPGTQYF. The V and J genes are TRBV28 and TRBJ2-5; 9 positions agree with TRBD1. Trimming removed 0 bases from V and 7 bases from J; junction bases left unmatched: 9. The germline V gene has CDR1 MDHEN and CDR2 SYDVKM. The CDR3 length is 16 residues. Full variable domain (missing parts from reference TRBV28 and TRBJ2-5): DVKVTQSSRYLVKRTGEKVFLECVQDMDHENMFWYRQDPGLGLRLIYFSYDVKMKEKGDIPEGYSVSREKKERFSLILESASTNQTSMYLCASSLWGQGKPGTQYFGPGTRLLVL.